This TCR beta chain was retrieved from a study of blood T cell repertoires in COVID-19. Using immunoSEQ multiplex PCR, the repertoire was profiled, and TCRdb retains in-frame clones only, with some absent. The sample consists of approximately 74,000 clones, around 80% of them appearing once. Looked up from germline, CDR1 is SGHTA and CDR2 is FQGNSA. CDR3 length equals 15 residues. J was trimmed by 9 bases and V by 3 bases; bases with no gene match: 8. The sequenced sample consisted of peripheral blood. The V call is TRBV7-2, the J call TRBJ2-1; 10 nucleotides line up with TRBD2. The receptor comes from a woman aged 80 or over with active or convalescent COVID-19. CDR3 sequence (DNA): TGTGCCAGCAGCTTCTCTAGCGGGAGTGGTAGTGAGCAGTTCTTC. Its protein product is CASSFSSGSGSEQFF. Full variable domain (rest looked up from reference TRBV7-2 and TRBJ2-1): GAGVSQSPSNKVTEKGKDVELRCDPISGHTALYWYRQSLGQGLEFLIYFQGNSAPDKSGLPSDRFSAERTGGSVSTLTIQRTQQEDSAVYLCASSFSSGSGSEQFFGPGTRLTVL.